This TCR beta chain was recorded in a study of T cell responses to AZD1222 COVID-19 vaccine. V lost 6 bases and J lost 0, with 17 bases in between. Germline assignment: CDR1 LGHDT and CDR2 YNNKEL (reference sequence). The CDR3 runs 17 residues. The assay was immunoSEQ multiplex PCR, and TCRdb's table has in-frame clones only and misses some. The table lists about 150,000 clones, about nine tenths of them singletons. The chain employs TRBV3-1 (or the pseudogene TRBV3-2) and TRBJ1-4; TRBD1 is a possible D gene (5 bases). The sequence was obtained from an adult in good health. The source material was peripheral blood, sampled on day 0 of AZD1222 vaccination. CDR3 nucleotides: TGTGCCAGCAGGGGCAGGGAGGGGATTGCAACTAATGAAAAACTGTTTTTT. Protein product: CASRGREGIATNEKLFF.